The sequence of this TCR beta chain was determined in a study of blood T cell repertoires in COVID-19. Cohorts were determined from participant-reported clinical history. In the source study's methods: Amplification of reference gene primers provided the estimated nucleated cell counts. The repertoire was sequenced with immunoSEQ multiplex PCR; TCRdb's copy has only in-frame clones and lacks some. That table gives V, J and clone size, and the DNA gave D and trimming. The data hold roughly 350,000 clones, with 92% observed a single time. The sample consisted of PBMCs or T cells enriched from blood (not recorded which). The sequence was obtained from a woman aged 30 to 39 who had recovered from COVID-19.

This CDR3 is CASSFGGAGDQPQHF. CDR3 sequence (DNA): TGTGCCAGCAGCTTCGGGGGCGCGGGGGATCAGCCCCAGCATTTT. The V call is TRBV7-2, the J call TRBJ1-5, with D tentatively TRBD1 (6 bases). Per the germline V gene, CDR1 is SGHTA and CDR2 is FQGNSA. Between the trimmed V and J ends, which lost 3 bases and 5 bases, there was a span of 14 bases. The CDR3 is 15 amino acids.